Sequencing of this TCR beta chain was carried out in a study of patients and donors after allogeneic stem cell transplantation. The CDR3 length is 11 residues. V lost 0 bases to trimming and J lost 6 bases, with 3 bases between them. From germline, CDR1 is SGHRS and CDR2 YFSETQ. One entry per CDR3 protein, called by TCRdb with MiXCR from the RT-PCR reads. The data show about 200,000 distinct CDR3 sequences, about 38% seen once. Input material: blood, either unsorted or a sorted T cell fraction (not recorded which). The chain uses TRBV5-1 and TRBJ1-2; D unclear. The source is a human donor who was either an allogeneic HSCT recipient or a stem cell or donor lymphocyte infusion donor (not recorded which). It is not recorded whose cells these are; they may come from a transplant donor. The CDR3 DNA is TGCGCCAGCAGCTTGGGAAATGGCTACACCTTC. Protein: CASSLGNGYTF.